These T cell receptor beta chains were read from a single sample in a study of shared clonotypes between healthy human individuals. Using immunoSEQ multiplex PCR, the repertoire was profiled, and TCRdb retains in-frame clones only, with some absent. The profile shows over a million clones, approximately 80% of them singletons. The sample taken for sequencing was memory CD4+ T cells from PBMCs. The receptors originated from a man aged 18-30 years in good health. Some clones in this sample may be carry-over from other donors' samples. Both conserved end residues are part of each CDR3. Fields, in order: J gene, V gene, clone size, D gene, CDR3 DNA, CDR3 protein. The D gene is left open where the match is weak. Where a row states a size, it is once, few, many or the class of an expanded clone; other rows omit it.

j_call: TRBJ2-5; v_call: TRBV18; clone_size: -; d_call: -; cdr3_nt: TGTGCCAGCTCAAAGGGACTCATCCAAGAGACCCAGTACTTC; cdr3_aa: CASSKGLIQETQYF
j_call: TRBJ2-3; v_call: TRBV5-1; clone_size: -; d_call: -; cdr3_nt: TGCGCCAGCAGCGGATCCGGACAAGGGGATACGCAGTATTTT; cdr3_aa: CASSGSGQGDTQYF
j_call: TRBJ1-2; v_call: TRBV19; clone_size: -; d_call: -; cdr3_nt: TGTGCCAGTAGTATCCTAGGAGGTCAGCAGTATCGCTATGGCTACACCTTC; cdr3_aa: CASSILGGQQYRYGYTF
j_call: TRBJ2-1; v_call: TRBV4-2; clone_size: many; d_call: TRBD1; cdr3_nt: TGTGCCAGCAGCCAATTACGGACAGGGGCGCGTAATGAGCAGTTCTTC; cdr3_aa: CASSQLRTGARNEQFF
j_call: TRBJ2-3; v_call: TRBV18; clone_size: -; d_call: TRBD1; cdr3_nt: TGTGCCAGCTCACCGTCGACAGGGGTAACAGATACGCAGTATTTT; cdr3_aa: CASSPSTGVTDTQYF
j_call: TRBJ2-5; v_call: TRBV6-1; clone_size: -; d_call: -; cdr3_nt: TGTGCCAGCAGTGAATTTACTTCGGGTTCCCGAGGTGAGACCCAGTACTTC; cdr3_aa: CASSEFTSGSRGETQYF
j_call: TRBJ2-7; v_call: TRBV11-2; clone_size: -; d_call: TRBD1; cdr3_nt: TGTGCCAGCAGCTTAGGGACAGGATCCTACGAGCAGTACTTC; cdr3_aa: CASSLGTGSYEQYF
j_call: TRBJ2-3; v_call: TRBV27; clone_size: -; d_call: -; cdr3_nt: TGTGCCAGCAGTCTAGATATGGGGGGGCCCAGCACAGATACGCAGTATTTT; cdr3_aa: CASSLDMGGPSTDTQYF
j_call: TRBJ1-1; v_call: TRBV7-9; clone_size: -; d_call: -; cdr3_nt: TGTGCCAGCAGCGGGGGGGCGGGTGGCACTGAAGCTTTCTTT; cdr3_aa: CASSGGAGGTEAFF
j_call: TRBJ2-7; v_call: TRBV5-1; clone_size: -; d_call: -; cdr3_nt: TGCGCCAGCAGCCCAGGAGCGGGCCAGACCTACGAGCAGTACTTC; cdr3_aa: CASSPGAGQTYEQYF